These 7 T cell receptor beta chains share one sample of origin, sequenced in a study of preoperative IRX-2 immunotherapy in early breast cancer. TCRdb's table, derived via immunoSEQ multiplex PCR, lists solely in-frame clones and lacks some. The repertoire holds 35,000 to 55,000 clones, with 85% to 95% as singletons. Regarding treatment: preoperative locoregional IRX-2 cytokine immunotherapy. The source was tumor tissue, collected after IRX-2 immunotherapy. The receptors were sampled from a human donor with breast cancer.

The gene calls are TRBV5-5 and TRBJ1-2; possible D gene TRBD1, 5 bases. Trimming took 2 bases from V and 6 from J, leaving 26 bases between them. The CDR3 consists of 18 residues. CDR1 and CDR2 (germline): SGHKS, YYEKEE (reference sequence). CDR3 amino acids: CASSFFGTYNPQKDGYTF. CDR3 bases: TGTGCCAGCAGCTTTTTCGGGACGTACAATCCCCAAAAGGATGGCTACACCTTC.

This clone has just a few counts. V usage is TRBV7-6 and J usage is TRBJ1-4; unclear D gene. The CDR3 is 13 amino acids. The V gene lost 2 bases and the J gene lost 3 bases, with 4 bases spanning the gap. The germline V gene has CDR1 SGHVS and CDR2 FNYEAQ. The CDR3 region has the DNA TGTGCCAGCAGCTTAAGCGCTAATGAAAAACTGTTTTTT. This gives the protein CASSLSANEKLFF.

This clone was observed once. The J gene is TRBJ1-5, the V gene TRBV19; the D gene is possibly TRBD1 (6 bases). Germline V CDR1 and CDR2: LNHDA, SQIVND (reference sequence). This CDR3 spans 14 amino acids. The germline V and J ends were trimmed by 2 bases and 5 bases, with 10 bases remaining between them. CDR3 loop: CASSIWAGDQPQHF. The CDR3 DNA follows: TGTGCCAGTAGTATATGGGCAGGGGATCAGCCCCAGCATTTT. The full variable domain, completed using reference TRBV19 and TRBJ1-5, is DGGITQSPKYLFRKEGQNVTLSCEQNLNHDAMYWYRQDPGQGLRLIYYSQIVNDFQKGDIAEGYSVSREKKESFPLTVTSAQKNPTAFYLCASSIWAGDQPQHFGDGTRLSIL.

V is TRBV6-6 and J is TRBJ2-7; D not resolved. Germline CDR1 and CDR2: MNHNY and SVGAGI (reference sequence). The CDR3 extends over 13 amino acids. Trimming pared 0 bases from V and 0 bases from J, leaving 3 bases between. In DNA form, the CDR3 reads TGTGCCAGCAGTTACTCTGACTCCTACGAGCAGTACTTC. Protein: CASSYSDSYEQYF.

V gene TRBV11-2 combines with J gene TRBJ2-5; 7 bases are a match to TRBD1. TRBJ2-7 matches the DNA end more closely, so the J call is doubtful. The CDR3 spans 14 residues. Germline-derived CDR1 and CDR2 are SGHAT and FQNNGV. The chain's CDR3 is CASSLDTGAYEQYF. For the CDR3, the DNA is TGTGCCAGCAGCTTAGATACAGGGGCGTACGAGCAGTACTTC.

The chain carries TRBV2 and TRBJ1-5; 8 bases are shared with TRBD1. V was pared by 4 bases and J by 2 bases, with 4 bases of the junction left unmatched. The CDR3 is 15 amino acids. Per the germline V gene, CDR1 is SNHLY and CDR2 is FYNNEI. The CDR3 coding sequence is TGTGCCAGCAGTGTGGGGACAGGCGGCAATCAGCCCCAGCATTTT. Translating it yields CASSVGTGGNQPQHF.

The chain uses TRBV29-1 and TRBJ2-7; 14 nucleotides match TRBD2. The V gene end was trimmed by 4 bases and the J gene end by 3 bases; junction bases not matched to a gene: 2. Germline V gene lookup returns CDR1 SQVTM and CDR2 ANQGSEA. The CDR3 length is 14 residues. CDR3 in amino acids: CSVAGTSGSYEQYF. DNA for the CDR3: TGCAGCGTTGCGGGGACTAGCGGGAGCTACGAGCAGTACTTC.